The 20 T cell receptor beta chains below all came from one sample that was sequenced in a study of blood T cell repertoires in COVID-19. Data came from immunoSEQ multiplex PCR; TCRdb stores just in-frame clones and leaves some out. The data show around 300,000 clones, about 90% seen once. What was sequenced was peripheral blood. All receptors derive from a woman aged 45-59 years with COVID-19, enrolled during active disease.

The chain uses TRBV5-6 and TRBJ1-3; 8 nucleotides align to TRBD1. From germline, CDR1 is SGHDT and CDR2 YYEEEE. With V trimmed by 4 bases and J by 0 bases, 12 bases remained unmatched. The CDR3 is made up of 18 amino acids. CDR3 coding DNA: TGTGCCAGCAGCGCCCTAAACCGGGACAGGAGCTCTGGAAACACCATATATTTT. It encodes CASSALNRDRSSGNTIYF.

This chain joins TRBV18 and TRBJ1-4, with no clear D. CDR3 size: 16 residues. CDR1 is KGHSH and CDR2 is LQKENI in the germline V gene. Trimming removed 0 bases from V and 6 bases from J, with 14 bases in between. This chain's CDR3 is CASSPPPTFGDEKLFF. In DNA, the CDR3 is TGTGCCAGCTCACCACCGCCGACCTTCGGGGATGAAAAACTGTTTTTT.

The chain combines TRBV29-1 with TRBJ2-7; TRBD2 matches at 13 bases. Germline CDR1 is SQVTM and CDR2 is ANQGSEA. The V segment lost 3 bases and the J segment 4 bases; nucleotides outside the gene matches: 12. There are 17 residues in the CDR3. CDR3 coding DNA: TGCAGCGTTGACTTCCCGGAAGGGACTAGCGGGAAGTACGAGCAGTACTTC. Protein: CSVDFPEGTSGKYEQYF.

The chain carries TRBV28 and TRBJ1-5, with D possibly matching TRBD1 (6 bases). Germline-derived CDR1 and CDR2 are MDHEN and SYDVKM. The CDR3 runs 12 residues. CDR3 amino acids: CLSGVSNQPQHF. CDR3 sequence (DNA): TGTCTTTCAGGGGTGAGCAATCAGCCCCAGCATTTT.

V usage is TRBV27 and J usage is TRBJ1-5; D might be TRBD1 (6 bases). V lost 0 bases, J lost 0 bases, and 9 bases lay in between. The CDR3 covers 16 residues. Germline V gives CDR1 MNHEY, CDR2 SMNVEV (reference sequence). CDR3 bases: TGTGCCAGCAGTTTATCCCCGACAGGTAGCAATCAGCCCCAGCATTTT. Residues: CASSLSPTGSNQPQHF.

The chain is built from TRBV5-5 and TRBJ1-1; 9 nucleotides line up with TRBD1. Germline-derived CDR1 and CDR2 are SGHKS and YYEKEE (reference sequence). The CDR3 extends over 17 amino acids. The J segment lost 0 bases and the V segment lost 2 bases, leaving 8 bases of the junction unmatched. This CDR3 reads CASSLGQGQGMNTEAFF. The CDR3 DNA reads TGTGCCAGCAGCTTAGGGCAGGGACAGGGAATGAACACTGAAGCTTTCTTT.

The rearrangement links TRBV19 to TRBJ1-2, with D perhaps matching TRBD1 (5 bases). V dropped 4 bases and J dropped 2 bases, with 14 bases sitting between them. The CDR3 loop spans 15 amino acids. The germline CDR1 and CDR2 sequences are LNHDA and SQIVND (reference sequence). The CDR3 is CASSRRQFHNYGYTF. The CDR3 DNA follows: TGTGCCAGTAGTAGAAGACAGTTTCACAACTATGGCTACACCTTC.

The V call is TRBV18, the J call TRBJ2-7, with 7 bases fitting TRBD1. In germline, CDR1 is KGHSH, CDR2 LQKENI. Trimming took 4 bases from V and 2 from J; bases not matched to a gene: 2. This CDR3 has 13 residues. The CDR3 DNA sequence: TGTGCCAGCTCACACGGGACAGCCTACGAGCAGTACTTC. Amino acid sequence: CASSHGTAYEQYF.

A note on this clone: A junction end diverges from the germline sequence, so it may reflect a read error. The sample holds other DNA sequences that translate to the same CDR3. The chain uses TRBV2 and TRBJ2-7, with D tentatively TRBD2 (5 bases). The CDR3 is 13 residues long. The germline V gene has CDR1 SNHLY and CDR2 FYNNEI. CDR3: CASRLERSYEQYF. The CDR3 DNA reads as TGCGCCAGCAGGCTGGAGCGGAGCTACGAGCAGTACTTC.

CDR3 residues: CASSLAGTRTYNEQFF. As DNA, the CDR3 is TGTGCCAGCAGCTTAGCTGGGACTCGGACGTACAATGAGCAGTTCTTC. This chain connects TRBV7-2 to TRBJ2-1; possible D gene TRBD2, 6 bases. Between the trimmed V and J ends, which lost 0 bases and 4 bases, there was a span of 13 bases. The germline V gene has CDR1 SGHTA and CDR2 FQGNSA. The CDR3 is 16 amino acids.

The chain is built from TRBV5-6 and TRBJ1-2; 9 nucleotides line up with TRBD1. Losses at the gene ends were 4 bases for V and 3 bases for J; bases not matched to a gene: 4. The germline V gene encodes CDR1 SGHDT and CDR2 YYEEEE. The CDR3 covers 14 residues. The CDR3 reads CASSAGQGYYGYTF. CDR3 coding DNA: TGTGCCAGCAGCGCAGGACAGGGGTACTATGGCTACACCTTC.

In this sample, this clone turned up a few times. The chain is built from TRBV10-3 and TRBJ2-3; 7 positions agree with TRBD2. Per the germline V gene, CDR1 is ENHRY and CDR2 is SYGVKD. With V trimmed by 6 bases and J by 1 base, 4 bases remained unmatched. The CDR3 consists of 14 residues. CDR3 amino acids: CAIRPSGRTDTQYF. In nucleotides, the CDR3 is TGTGCCATCAGGCCTAGCGGACGCACAGATACGCAGTATTTT.

The V call is TRBV7-3, the J call TRBJ2-1; 11 positions agree with TRBD2. The junction had 7 bases not matched to a gene; V was cut back by 2 bases and J by 4 bases. The CDR3 runs 17 residues. Germline V gene data show CDR1 as SGHTA and CDR2 as FQGTGA. This CDR3 reads CASSLSHGTSGYNEQFF. CDR3 nucleotide sequence: TGTGCCAGCAGCTTATCGCATGGGACTAGCGGATACAATGAGCAGTTCTTC.

The chain links TRBV11-3 to TRBJ1-2; D perhaps matches TRBD1 (6 bases). Germline loops: CDR1 SGHNT, CDR2 YENEEA. CDR3 length: 16 amino acids. Trimming left V 2 bases short and J 6 bases short, with 19 bases between. The CDR3 reads CASSLQGNKEKNGYTF. DNA of the CDR3: TGTGCCAGCAGCTTACAGGGGAATAAGGAGAAAAATGGCTACACCTTC.

In its sample, this clone was seen a few times. The chain joins TRBV27 to TRBJ1-2, with 10 nucleotides matching TRBD1. The CDR3 runs 15 residues. V lost 2 bases, J lost 6 bases, and 6 bases stayed unmatched. Germline V gives CDR1 MNHEY, CDR2 SMNVEV (reference sequence). The CDR3: CASSLRQGARNGYTF. The DNA for the CDR3 is TGTGCCAGCAGTTTACGACAGGGGGCGCGTAATGGCTACACCTTC.

The chain couples TRBV19 to TRBJ1-1; possible D gene TRBD1, 5 bases. This CDR3 spans 15 amino acids. CDR1 LNHDA and CDR2 SQIVND come from the germline V gene (reference sequence). V gave up 4 bases and J gave up 2 bases, with 14 bases separating them. CDR3 nucleotides: TGTGCCAGTAGTAGGGGGGGAAGAGTAAACACTGAAGCTTTCTTT. Translating gives CASSRGGRVNTEAFF.

In its sample, this clone was seen once. This chain uses TRBV19 with TRBJ1-1; 7 nucleotides match TRBD1. After removal of 5 bases from V and 5 bases from J, the junction contained 11 bases not matched to a gene. The length of the CDR3 is 15 residues. Per the germline V gene, CDR1 is LNHDA and CDR2 is SQIVND (reference sequence). The CDR3 nucleotides read TGTGCCAGTAGTGCGGACAGGACACGACAGACTGAAGCTTTCTTT. As protein: CASSADRTRQTEAFF.

This chain joins TRBV9 and TRBJ2-5, with 10 nucleotides matching TRBD1. V shed 3 bases and J 2 bases; nucleotides not matched to a gene: 13. The CDR3 contains 18 residues. The germline gives CDR1 SGDLS, CDR2 YYNGEE. CDR3 DNA: TGTGCCAGCAGCGCGCTGGACAGGGGGAGAATCTGGCAAGAGACCCAGTACTTC. It is translated as CASSALDRGRIWQETQYF.

The chain is built from TRBV5-1 and TRBJ1-2; the D is unclear. This CDR3 is 13 amino acids long. V was trimmed by 5 bases and J by 4 bases, leaving 12 bases between them. Looked up from germline, CDR1 is SGHRS and CDR2 is YFSETQ. As DNA, the CDR3 is TGCGCCAGCAGTGAAAACGGTGGCTATGGCTACACCTTC. It yields the protein CASSENGGYGYTF.

The chain links TRBV6-5 to TRBJ2-7; TRBD1 agrees at 7 bases. The CDR3 runs to 12 residues. After removal of 5 bases from V and 7 bases from J, the junction contained 5 bases not matched to a gene. Germline assignment: CDR1 MNHEY and CDR2 SVGAGI. The CDR3 bases are TGTGCCAGCAGTAGACAGGGTGAAGAGCAGTACTTC. This sequence encodes CASSRQGEEQYF.